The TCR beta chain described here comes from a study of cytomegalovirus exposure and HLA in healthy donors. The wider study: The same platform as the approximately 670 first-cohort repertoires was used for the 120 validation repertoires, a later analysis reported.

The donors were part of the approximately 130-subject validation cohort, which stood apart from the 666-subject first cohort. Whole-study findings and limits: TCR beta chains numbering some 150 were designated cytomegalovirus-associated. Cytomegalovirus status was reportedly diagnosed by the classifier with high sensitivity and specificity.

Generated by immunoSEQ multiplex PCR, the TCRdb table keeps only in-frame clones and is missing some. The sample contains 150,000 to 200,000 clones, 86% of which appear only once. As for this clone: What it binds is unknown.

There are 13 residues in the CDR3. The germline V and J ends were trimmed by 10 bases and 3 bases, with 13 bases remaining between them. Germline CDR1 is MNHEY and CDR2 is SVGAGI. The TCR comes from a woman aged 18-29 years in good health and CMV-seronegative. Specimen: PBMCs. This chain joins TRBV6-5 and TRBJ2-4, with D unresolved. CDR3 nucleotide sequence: TGTGCCACCGCCCCCGGTGGCAAAAACATTCAGTACTTC. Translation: CATAPGGKNIQYF.